This T cell receptor (beta chain) was sequenced in a study of cytomegalovirus exposure and HLA in healthy donors (dated by TCRdb to 2017 to 2019). With respect to the entire study: In an earlier analysis of 450 to 750 of the donors, 276 Gb of sequence data and about 110 million unique TCR beta sequences from roughly 200 million T cells were reported. Around 330 gigabases of sequencing data and around 88 million unique TCR sequences made up an early release that covered over 550 HLA-typed donors. Among the approximately 400 genotyped donors, approximately 77% belonged to the genetic ancestry cluster associated with self-reported Caucasian donors. The study aimed to test whether cataloging public T cell receptors could reveal signatures of past pathogen exposure. The study profiled the T cell repertoires of under 700 subjects by immunosequencing and related them to cytomegalovirus serostatus. In addition to the first cohort of about 650 subjects, a separate validation cohort of over 90 different subjects was used. To predict cytomegalovirus infection status, the study brought together high-throughput TCR immunosequencing, statistical association of individual TCRs with disease status, and machine learning. To study patterns of TCR occurrence, a later analysis re-analyzed previously published TCR beta repertoires from 550 to 800 donors and added high-resolution HLA genotyping. Rather than using new phenotypic data, the later analysis identified candidate immune exposures from TCR beta sequences and from how often those sequences occurred across donors. To decide whether each TCR beta V gene segment behaved as functional or pseudogenic, an earlier analysis of some 600 of the donors relied on high-throughput TCR beta sequencing. Donor age, sex, ethnicity and CMV serostatus were compiled together with the repertoire data. A later genetic analysis took genome-wide SNP genotypes for 398 of the 666 donors and used that subset as a discovery cohort. Every repertoire in the discovery cohort had been generated on one and the same sequencing platform. Both class I and class II loci were covered by HLA typing, at four-digit resolution. The number of donors typed differed by locus, with about 629-630 for A, B, C, DRB1 and DQB1, more than 500 for DQA1, 600 to 610 for DPA1, and 472 for DPB1. Four or five DR-DQ haplotypes were treated as single units for association and clustering because of strong linkage in the cohort. Among some 410 genotyped donors of the cohort, an average of around 220,000 unique TCR beta nucleotide sequences was sequenced per donor, of which about 18% were non-productive. Paper-wide results and their limitations: The only immune exposure information available for the cohort was CMV serostatus. HLA typing was unavailable for some donors at each locus, so association tests used only the typed subset. Most CMV-associated TCR beta chains appeared to be HLA-restricted in a later analysis, and the HLA associations seemed to be driven largely by CMV exposure. V-gene and J-gene trimming of TCR beta chains was associated with a missense DCLRE1C variant in a later genetic analysis, and the association was replicated in an independent cohort. While some public TCRs were present in many individuals, most TCR sequences turned up only very rarely across donors. A cluster of highly shared sequence variants was judged likely to be a technical artifact of the sequencing pipeline. A later analysis reported that several top co-occurrence clusters appeared linked to parvovirus B19, influenza, CMV and Epstein-Barr virus. Compared with the roughly 700-donor mean, donors in an Asian-associated ancestry cluster had fewer N-insertions in productive TCRs, according to a later genetic analysis. A few of the identified cytomegalovirus-associated TCR beta chains were confirmed in vitro to be specific for cytomegalovirus antigens. According to the authors, the approach could potentially be generalized to other disease states and immunological phenotypes. A later analysis found that TCR association rates varied across HLA loci, with DRB1 alleles showing the most associated TCRs and HLA-C alleles the fewest. Because counts were too low, roughly 16 rarely observed V segments, including chromosome 9 orphons, were left out of the earlier analysis of approximately 500 of the donors. A further reported finding was that TCR beta sequences accurately predicted the HLA-A and HLA-B alleles for most subjects in the first cohort. When HLA alleles, especially DR and DQ, strongly co-occurred, TCR associations were difficult to assign to individual alleles. A later analysis associated 16,951 TCR beta sequences with specific HLA alleles at a false discovery rate of 0.05. In a later analysis, HLA-associated TCR beta chains showed more clonal expansion and lower generation probabilities than non-associated chains that were equally common. The study gave a list of about 150 TCR beta chains associated with cytomegalovirus. An earlier analysis of approximately 530 of the donors showed that most TCR beta V segments appeared in productive rearrangements either about 87% or about 30% of the time, which broadly matched IMGT annotations. The classifier was reported to diagnose cytomegalovirus status with high specificity and sensitivity in both the original and validation cohorts. Correlated functional status among segregating V segments might be attributable to linkage disequilibrium, but an unknown experimental factor could not be ruled out. Sequencing depth was assumed to be roughly uniform across donors in the presence/absence analyses, though that assumption may not hold. Only TCR beta chains were sequenced in this cohort, and the absence of alpha or paired-chain data limited detectable features.

About this clone itself: Its antigen is currently not known. No base quality values were provided; no much bigger clone lies one nucleotide off.

In total, roughly 710 healthy bone marrow donors made up the cohort. At the time of sampling, all cohort members were nominally healthy, though unrecorded immune exposures were likely present. Of the 600 or so cohort members, 289 had a positive CMV serostatus and 352 had a negative one, while no CMV serostatus was recorded for the donor. Every donor gave a peripheral blood sample, and the peripheral blood mononuclear cells from that sample were used for TCR beta sequencing. The Qiagen DNeasy Blood Extraction Kit was used to extract genomic DNA from the blood cell samples. The library was obtained by the immunoSEQ multiplex PCR assay. For the multiplex PCR, a mixture combining 60 forward primers for TCR Vbeta segments and 13 reverse primers for TCR Jbeta segments was used. The CDR3 region of rearranged TCR beta genes was amplified from genomic DNA by a multiplex PCR assay. The Illumina HiSeq System was used to sequence the amplified TCR beta libraries as 87-base-pair reads. For the original study's pipeline: A later analysis counted about 80 million unique TCR beta chains across the 550 to 700 repertoires, and some 11 million of these chains were shared by at least two donors. A nearest-neighbor algorithm error-corrected the raw reads and collapsed the reads into unique sequences, merging closely related sequences to remove PCR and sequencing errors. To assign V, D and J gene segments, CDR3 sequences were aligned to IMGT reference sequences. For a sequence to be retained, a match of at least six nucleotides to both a V gene segment and a J gene segment was required. A rearrangement was called productive if the CDR3 had no stop codons and remained in frame with V and J, and every other rearrangement was called non-productive. Following IMGT convention, CDR3 was defined as the stretch from the second conserved V-encoded cysteine up to the conserved J-encoded phenylalanine. The earlier analysis of 500 to 650 of the donors excluded any sequence lacking an unambiguous match to a single V gene segment. An earlier analysis of approximately 590 of the donors called V segments functional above 56.7% productive rearrangements and segregating when the between-donor standard deviation exceeded 5%. A statistical classification framework was built for diagnosing cytomegalovirus status from the catalog of TCR beta chain sequences. V and J gene assignment, in a later analysis, came from comparing TCR nucleotide sequences with IMGT/GENE-DB human TR gene sequences. Using the TCRdist pipeline, a later analysis assigned CDR3 sequences along with most-parsimonious VDJ recombination scenarios. In a later analysis, each TCR beta chain was defined by its CDR3 amino acid sequence together with its V-gene family, and reads lacking a unique V-gene family were excluded. As a way to deal with suspected cross-contamination and a sequencing artifact, a later analysis dropped approximately 590 nucleotide sequences that were highly shared and had low generation probability. A later analysis calculated a clonal expansion index for each public chain from normalized within-repertoire ranks of inferred template counts. In a later analysis, generation probabilities were computed with a VDJ recombination model fitted to out-of-frame rearrangements, and the resulting probabilities were checked against IGoR. In a later analysis, hypergeometric tests were used to score TCR-TCR, TCR-HLA and TCR-CMV co-occurrence, with a repertoire-size bias correction applied to TCR pairs. False discovery rates were estimated in a later analysis by permuting HLA or CMV assignments 20 times. A later analysis grouped co-occurring TCRs with DBSCAN, adding TCRdist sequence similarity when clustering within HLA-allele-positive subsets. Co-occurrence clustering excluded repertoires with fewer than 30,000 or more than 120,000 public chains, plus five with anomalous nucleotide sharing. Here the immuneACCESS table is served through TCRdb, limited to in-frame sequences with V and J called. Missing clones are a known gap in these copies; in checked studies unresolved V genes cover under half, and the rest lacks a known reason. The V and J calls and clone size were taken over from that table, and D and trimming were inferred from the DNA. For this sample there are fewer than 150,000 clones; around four fifths appear just once. 4.5% to 5% of the sample belongs to the ten largest clones.

Sequenced: PBMCs. This receptor was taken from a man aged 30 to 39 in good health.

DNA sequence: TGTGCCATCAGGGTGGGAGGAGAGAGCACAGATACGCAGTATTTT. This gives the protein CAIRVGGESTDTQYF. Here the chain combines TRBV10-3 and TRBJ2-3, with a tentative D gene TRBD2 over 6 matching bases. From a lookup of the germline V gene, CDR1 and CDR2 are ENHRY and SYGVKD. V drops 6 bases and J drops 0 bases, leaving 13 bases in between. Spanning cysteine to phenylalanine, the CDR3 consists of 15 amino acids. Only CDR3 DNA remains: 45 bases, in frame from the first base.